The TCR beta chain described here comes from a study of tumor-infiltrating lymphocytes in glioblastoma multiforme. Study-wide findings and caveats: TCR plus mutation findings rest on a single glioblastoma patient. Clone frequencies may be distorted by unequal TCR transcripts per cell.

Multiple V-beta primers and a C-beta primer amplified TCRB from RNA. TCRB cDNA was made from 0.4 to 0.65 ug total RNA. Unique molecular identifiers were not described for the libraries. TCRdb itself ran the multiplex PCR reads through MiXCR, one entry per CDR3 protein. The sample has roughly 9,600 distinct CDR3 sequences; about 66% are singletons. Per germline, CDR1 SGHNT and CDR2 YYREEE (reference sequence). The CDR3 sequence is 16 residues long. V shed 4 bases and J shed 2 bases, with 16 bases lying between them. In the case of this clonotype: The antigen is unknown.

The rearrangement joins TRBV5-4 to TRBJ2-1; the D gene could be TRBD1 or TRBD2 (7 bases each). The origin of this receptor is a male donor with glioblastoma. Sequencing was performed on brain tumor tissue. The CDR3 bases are TGTGCCAGCAGCGGGGAGGGGGCTCCTCCCTACAATGAGCAGTTCTTC. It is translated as CASSGEGAPPYNEQFF.